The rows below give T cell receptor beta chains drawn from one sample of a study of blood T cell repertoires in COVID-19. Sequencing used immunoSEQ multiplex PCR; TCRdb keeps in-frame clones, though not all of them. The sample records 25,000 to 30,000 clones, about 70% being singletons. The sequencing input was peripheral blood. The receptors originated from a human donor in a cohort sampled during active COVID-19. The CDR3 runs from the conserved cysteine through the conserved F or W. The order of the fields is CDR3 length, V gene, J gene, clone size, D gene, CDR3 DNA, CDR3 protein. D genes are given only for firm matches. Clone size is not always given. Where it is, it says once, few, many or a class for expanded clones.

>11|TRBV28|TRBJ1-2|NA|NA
TGTGCCAGCCTGGACTACTATGGCTACACCTTC
CASLDYYGYTF
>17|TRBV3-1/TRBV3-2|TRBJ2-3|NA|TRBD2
TGTGCCAGCAGCCAAGATGCTAGCGGGAGGGCAGGGGATACGCAGTATTTT
CASSQDASGRAGDTQYF
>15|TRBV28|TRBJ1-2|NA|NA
TGTGCCAGCAGTTTACTCCCAGTAAATAACTATGGCTACACCTTC
CASSLLPVNNYGYTF
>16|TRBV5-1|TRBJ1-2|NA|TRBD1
TGCGCCAGCAGTCCCGGGACAGCCTCGAAGAACTATGGCTACACCTTC
CASSPGTASKNYGYTF
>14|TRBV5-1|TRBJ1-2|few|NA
TGCGCCAGCAGCAATCCAGGGTCGGGCTATGGCTACACCTTC
CASSNPGSGYGYTF
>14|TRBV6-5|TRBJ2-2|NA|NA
TGTGCCAGCCAAAGGGCAGGGGACATCGGGGAGCTGTTTTTT
CASQRAGDIGELFF
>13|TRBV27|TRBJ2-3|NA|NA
TGTGCCAGCAGTTTATACTCCGCGGATACGCAGTATTTT
CASSLYSADTQYF
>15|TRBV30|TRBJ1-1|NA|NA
TGTGCCTGGAATAAACCGGACAGAATGAACACTGAAGCTTTCTTT
CAWNKPDRMNTEAFF
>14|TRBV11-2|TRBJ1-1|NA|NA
TGTGCCAGCAGCCAATCAAGAGAGTACACTGAAGCTTTCTTT
CASSQSREYTEAFF
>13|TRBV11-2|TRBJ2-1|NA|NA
TGTGCCAGCAGCCAGGGACTCTACAATGAGCAGTTCTTC
CASSQGLYNEQFF
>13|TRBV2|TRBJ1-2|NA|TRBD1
TGTGCCAGCAGTAGACAGGGGCCTAATGGCTACACCTTC
CASSRQGPNGYTF
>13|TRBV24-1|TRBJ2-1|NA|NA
TGTGCCACCAGTGGTACGGAGAACAATGAGCAGTTCTTC
CATSGTENNEQFF
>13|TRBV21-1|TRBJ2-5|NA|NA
TGTGCCAGCAGCAAACGACAAAAGGAGACCCAGTACTTC
CASSKRQKETQYF
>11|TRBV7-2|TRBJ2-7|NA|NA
TGTGCCAGCAGCCAGAGGTTGGAGCAGTACTTC
CASSQRLEQYF
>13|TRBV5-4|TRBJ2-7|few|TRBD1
TGTGCCAGCAGCTTGACAGGGGGTAACGAGCAGTACTTC
CASSLTGGNEQYF
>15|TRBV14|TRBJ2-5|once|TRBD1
TGTGCCAGCAGCCAATTCCAGGGGGCTCTGGGGACCCAGTACTTC
CASSQFQGALGTQYF
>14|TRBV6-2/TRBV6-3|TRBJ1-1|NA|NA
TGTGCCAGCAGTTACTTTTTGAGGGACACTGAAGCTTTCTTT
CASSYFLRDTEAFF
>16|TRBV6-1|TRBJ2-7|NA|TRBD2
TGTGCCAGCAGTGAAAGATATGCTAGCGGCTTCTACGAGCAGTACTTC
CASSERYASGFYEQYF
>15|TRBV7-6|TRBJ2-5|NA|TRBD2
TGTGCCAGCAGCCCCGGGACTAGCTTGGGAGAGACCCAGTACTTC
CASSPGTSLGETQYF
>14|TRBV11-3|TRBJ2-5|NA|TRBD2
TGTGCCAGCAGCTTTACTAGCGGTCAAGAGACCCAGTACTTC
CASSFTSGQETQYF
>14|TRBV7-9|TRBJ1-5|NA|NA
TGTGCCAGCAGCTCAGGGACATTCAATCAGCCCCAGCATTTT
CASSSGTFNQPQHF
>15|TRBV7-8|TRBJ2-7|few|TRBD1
TGTGCCAGCAGTTACAGGGGGAGAAGCTCCTACGAGCAGTACTTC
CASSYRGRSSYEQYF